The 2 T cell receptor beta chains below all came from one sample that was sequenced in a study of regulatory dendritic cells for organ transplantation. Sorted T cells were CFSE-labeled and cultured roughly five days with allogeneic regulatory or mature dendritic cells at 1:10. These TCRs are of unknown antigen specificity. The table came from immunoSEQ multiplex PCR; TCRdb's copy has only in-frame clones and leaves some out. The sample holds more than 9,500 clones, about 90% seen once. Material: naive CD8+ T cells from blood cultured with dendritic cells. Noted subset: CD45RA+ naive T cells. Source of these receptors: a human donor in good health.

This sequence joins TRBV7-8 and TRBJ1-1; no clear D. The V end was cut by 5 bases, the J end by 0 bases, with 10 bases between. The CDR3 totals 14 residues. CDR1 is SGHVS, CDR2 FQNEAQ, per germline. CDR3 amino acids: CASSVGLLNTEAFF. The CDR3 DNA sequence: TGTGCCAGCAGCGTCGGACTGCTGAACACTGAAGCTTTCTTT.

The gene calls are TRBV4-1 and TRBJ2-7; weak D call: TRBD2 (6 bases). The CDR3 consists of 16 residues. The germline gives CDR1 MGHRA, CDR2 YSYEKL. Trimming shortened V by 4 bases and J by 2 bases, and 18 bases separated the two germline ends. As DNA, the CDR3 is TGCGCCAGCAGCCCCGAGCCCGGGACTTCCGCCTACGAGCAGTACTTC. This translates into CASSPEPGTSAYEQYF.